The T cell receptor beta chain under discussion was sequenced for a study of regulatory T cells in long-lasting Graves disease. Study outcomes and limitations: TRBV28, TRBJ1-2 and TRBJ2-5 were favored in persistent disease. Public clonotype sharing was higher in persistent than newly diagnosed patients.

Remarks on this clonotype: The antigen is not known.

CDR1 is ENHRY, CDR2 SYGVKD, per germline. This CDR3 has 17 amino acids. J gave up 6 bases and V 0 bases, and 6 bases lay outside the gene matches. The time point: newly diagnosed GD, antithyroid drugs for less than 3 months. PBMC RNA served as the TCR library source. Arm-PCR of CDR3 regions with iRepertoire HTBI primers generated TCR beta libraries. TCRdb re-analysed the multiplex PCR reads in MiXCR, keeping a single row per CDR3 protein. The sample includes over 500,000 distinct CDR3 sequences, around 15% of them seen just once. These data also formed part of another study, on T cells in Graves' hyperthyroidism and ophthalmopathy. That work states: A first-round RT-PCR of the TCR CDR3 used the HTBI primer set. Most expanded thyroid clonotypes above 0.001 recurred in blood.

V usage is TRBV10-3 and J usage is TRBJ2-1; 12 bases are a match to TRBD2. The specimen was peripheral blood mononuclear cells (PBMCs), collected at new diagnosis, from a patient treated with antithyroid drugs. This receptor was taken from a woman younger than 45 with Graves disease. For the CDR3, the DNA is TGTGCCATCAGTGAGTCGAAAGGACTAGCGGGACCCAATGAGCAGTTCTTC. Protein product: CAISESKGLAGPNEQFF.